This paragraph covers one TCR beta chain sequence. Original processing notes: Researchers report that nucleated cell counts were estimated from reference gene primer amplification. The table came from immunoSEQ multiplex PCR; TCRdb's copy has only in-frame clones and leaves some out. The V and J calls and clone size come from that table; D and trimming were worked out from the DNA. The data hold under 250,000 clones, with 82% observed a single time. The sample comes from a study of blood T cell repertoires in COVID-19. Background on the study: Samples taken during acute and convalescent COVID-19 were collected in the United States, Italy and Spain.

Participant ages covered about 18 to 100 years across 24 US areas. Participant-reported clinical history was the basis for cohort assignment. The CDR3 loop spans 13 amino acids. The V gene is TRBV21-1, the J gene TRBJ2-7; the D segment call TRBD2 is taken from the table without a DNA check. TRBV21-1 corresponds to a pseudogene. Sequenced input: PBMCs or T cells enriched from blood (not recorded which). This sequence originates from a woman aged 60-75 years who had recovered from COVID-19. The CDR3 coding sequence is TGTGCCAGCAGCAAAATGGCGGGCCACGAGCAGTACTTC. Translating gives CASSKMAGHEQYF.